This T cell receptor beta chain came from a study of blood T cells in healthy people across ages (dated by TCRdb to the mid-2010s). In the study overall: In model experiments, roughly one uniquely barcoded TCR beta cDNA molecule per two T cells was captured by template switching. Four age groups were formed from the donors: young (average approximately 15 years), middle-aged (less than 40), aged (around 62) and long-lived (more than 75). Age-related changes in TCR beta repertoire diversity were measured in the study by deep sequencing normalized with unique cDNA molecular identifiers. Donors of different ages were randomly distributed across sequencing lanes to avoid experimental bias. Using the same blood draw, the study looked at two additional independent replicas of 1 million unique cDNA reads for two donors, one aged 18 to 29 and the other aged 80 or older.

Library preparation was by 5' RACE. For sequencing, an Illumina HiSeq 2500 was employed. A second roughly 6 to 12 cycle PCR used a sample-barcoded 5' primer and a J-beta primer mix. A template-switch 5' adaptor carrying 12 random nucleotides introduced a unique molecular identifier onto each TCR beta cDNA molecule. Each sample yielded at least 3 million CDR3-containing paired-end reads. All of the RNA was converted into first-strand cDNA using the Mint cDNA synthesis kit, with a TRBC-specific oligonucleotide serving as the primer. After uracil-DNA glycosylase treatment, a first 18-cycle PCR used universal primers M1SS and BC2_uni_R on all cDNA. Turning to the authors' computational methods: For normalization, 1 million high-quality reads were randomly selected from each sample, with every read carrying a distinct molecular identifier. Instead of being binned into consensus sequences, reads with shared molecular identifiers were discarded. MiTCR, with a Q25 quality threshold and the strictest error-elimination algorithm, was used for CDR3 identification, clonotype clustering and error correction. A nonparametric unseen species model using Euler transformation provided a lower-bound estimate of total TCR beta diversity. TCRdb took the public reads, trimmed them with fastp at Q25, ran MiXCR for clone calling and kept in-frame beta chains. CDR3 protein duplicates are merged, each entry listing the most common genes and DNA. The V and J calls follow TCRdb's processing rather than the paper's. The sample data list 800,000 to 900,000 distinct CDR3 sequences, and 55% to 65% of these were observed just once. About a quarter of the sample is in the top ten clones.

The donors were some 36 Caucasian individuals from Russia, aged 6 to 90 years, who were systemically healthy. Each donor gave about 11 milliliters of peripheral blood, drawn into EDTA-treated Vacutainer tubes. Ficoll-Paque density-gradient centrifugation was used to isolate PBMCs, with at least 6 million per sample. Trizol reagent was used to extract total RNA from PBMCs, with at least 6 micrograms per sample. Naive CD45RAhigh/CD27high T cell percentages were measured by flow cytometry on a PBMC aliquot from every donor. To note about this clonotype: Which antigen it targets is not known. Base qualities are not at hand, and no much larger clone is one base apart.

Broad study findings and their caveats: Since profiling was done on bulk unsorted PBMCs, naive and antigen-experienced compartments could not be conclusively compared. The long-lived group showed more naive CD4+ T cells, fewer expanded clones and increased TCR diversity than the aged group, suggesting age selection. Estimates of total diversity based on one million sequenced T cells were considered lower bounds and underestimates. Observed TCR beta diversity per million T cells fell roughly linearly with age, and a significant reduction was already apparent by age around 40. There was a strong correlation between observed TCR beta diversity and the percentage of naive T cells measured by flow cytometry. Donor CMV infection status was unknown, potentially confounding age-related changes in expanded clonotypes.

As encoded in the germline V gene, CDR1 is SGHRS while CDR2 is YFSETQ. Reading from cysteine to phenylalanine, the CDR3 counts 15 amino acids. Kept here is only the CDR3 DNA, which spans 45 bases and is read in frame from base 1. The source material was blood. The chain joins TRBV5-1 to TRBJ2-5, with 8 middle bases fitting TRBD2. The J call is uncertain, as TRBJ2-7 better fits the DNA end. The TCR originated in a man aged 30 to 39 in good health. Read as DNA, the sequence is TGCGCCAGCAGCTCGAGCGGGGGAACATTCTACGAGCAGTACTTC. Translation gives CASSSSGGTFYEQYF.